This T cell receptor beta chain was retrieved from a study of shared clonotypes between healthy human individuals. Genomic DNA of each subset was evenly split across several immunoSEQ plates. Sequencing was performed with immunoSEQ multiplex PCR; in TCRdb, only in-frame clones are kept and a portion is missing. Of over a million clones in the sample, roughly 96% were seen once. General study results and limits: Relative to clonotypes present in all four donors, those not shared had lower generation probabilities. It was expected that sequencing depth would affect clonotype sharing among donors. Generally, estimated richness proved larger in naive subsets than it did in memory subsets.

On this clone itself: The antigen remains undetermined.

The CDR3 loop spans 13 amino acids. Between the trimmed V and J ends, which lost 0 bases and 9 bases, there was a span of 9 bases. Germline lookup yields CDR1 SGHAT and CDR2 FQNNGV. The rearrangement links TRBV11-2 to TRBJ1-5; D unclear. The sequencing sample was made of naive CD4+ T cells sorted from blood. Noted subset: CD45RA+ positively selected. The clonotype was recovered from a man aged 30 to 39 in good health. CDR3 DNA sequence: TGTGCCAGCAGCTTAGATGGCTCGGGGCCCCAGCATTTT. It yields the protein CASSLDGSGPQHF.